Listed here are 30 T cell receptor beta chains from one sample, sequenced in a study of T cell clonality in common variable immunodeficiency. Here immunoSEQ multiplex PCR was the method, and the copy in TCRdb shows in-frame clones only, minus some. Singletons are absent from the sample, which has 55,000 or so clones. Sequencing used peripheral blood mononuclear cells. The receptor source for this set is a person between 18 and 70 years old in good health.

This clone has a count of ten or more. The read gets to within 3 residues of the CDR3 end, and the germline J gene fills in the rest. The chain has TRBV19 and TRBJ1-2, with TRBD1 as a possible D gene (5 bases). Germline CDR1 LNHDA, CDR2 SQIVND (reference sequence). The CDR3 covers 14 residues. Trimming cost V 6 bases and J 6 bases, with 17 bases left between them. This CDR3 is CASSTPAGMDGYTF. Incomplete CDR3 DNA: TGTGCCAGTAGCACCCCGGCAGGGATGGATGGC.

Ten or more counts support this clone. The read terminates 3 residues ahead of where the CDR3 ends, so the germline J gene completes it. This rearrangement joins TRBV5-1 to TRBJ2-3; 7 positions agree with TRBD1. In germline, CDR1 is SGHRS, CDR2 YFSETQ. With V trimmed by 4 bases and J by 4 bases, 6 bases remained unmatched. This CDR3 comprises 14 residues. CDR3 bases read: TGCGCCAGCAGCCCTGCCACAGGGGCAGATACG. It is translated as CASSPATGADT. The full CDR3 reads CASSPATGADTQYF.

This clone was found many times. The read ends 3 residues before the CDR3 terminus; that terminus is restored from the germline J gene. The chain links TRBV6-4 to TRBJ1-1, with 9 bases lining up with TRBD1. Per the germline V gene, CDR1 is MRHNA and CDR2 is SNTAGT. Germline trimming cut 2 bases from V and 5 bases from J; bases unmatched to any gene: 15. The CDR3 extends over 18 amino acids. Incomplete CDR3 DNA: TGTGCCAGCAGTGACAGACAGGGGGTCGTACTTGCGGGGACTGAA. Its protein product is CASSDRQGVVLAGTE. The whole CDR3 reads CASSDRQGVVLAGTEAFF.

This clone was detected many times. The read falls 3 residues short of the CDR3 end, and the missing part is taken from the germline J gene. The chain uses TRBV19 and TRBJ1-2, with D uncertain. From germline, CDR1 is LNHDA and CDR2 SQIVND (reference sequence). CDR3 length: 11 amino acids. This chain's CDR3 is CASSRGGGYTF. CDR3 DNA (partial): TGTGCCAGTAGTCGGGGTGGAGGC.

This clone turned up a few times. The read ends 3 residues shy of where the CDR3 ends; the end is completed using the germline J gene. The genes are TRBV6-2 or TRBV6-3 and TRBJ1-3; D is possibly TRBD1 (5 bases). V was cut by 6 bases and J by 0 bases, with 15 bases left in between. This CDR3 comprises 16 residues. Looked up from germline, CDR1 is MNHEY and CDR2 is SVGEGT. The CDR3 spells CASRRTRELSGNTIYF. The CDR3 DNA, read in part, is TGTGCCAGCAGACGGACCAGGGAACTCTCTGGAAACACC.

The sample holds many counts of this clone. With the read ending 3 residues before the CDR3 end, the germline J gene is used to fill in that end. The chain carries TRBV9 and TRBJ2-1; 7 bases fit TRBD2. The V and J ends lost 2 bases and 2 bases, in that order; junction bases with no gene match: 4. This CDR3 is 15 amino acids long. Germline lookup yields CDR1 SGDLS and CDR2 YYNGEE. The part of the CDR3 DNA that was read is TGTGCCAGCAGCGTTTCTAGCGGACCCTACAATGAG. Protein product: CASSVSSGPYNE. The full CDR3 protein is CASSVSSGPYNEQFF.

This clone was recorded many times. The sequence runs out 3 residues before the end of the CDR3; the remainder is reconstructed from the germline J gene. The chain is built from TRBV30 and TRBJ1-5, with a weak D call TRBD1 (6 bases). The CDR3 is 13 residues long. Trimming took off 5 bases at V and 6 bases at J, with 14 bases between the two ends. CDR1 is GTSNPN, CDR2 SVGIG, per germline (reference sequence). Here the CDR3 reads CAWARQEGQPQHF. The CDR3 DNA, read in part, is TGTGCCTGGGCAAGACAGGAGGGTCAGCCC.

This clone was seen at least ten times. The read terminates 3 residues before the CDR3 end, so the remaining end is supplied by the germline J gene. The chain uses TRBV19 and TRBJ2-1; 9 bases align to TRBD1. Germline CDR1 is LNHDA and CDR2 is SQIVND (reference sequence). The CDR3 runs to 17 residues. With 2 bases clipped from V and 6 bases from J, the junction kept 11 bases outside the gene matches. Incomplete CDR3 DNA: TGTGCCAGTAGTATATTTAAAGGGGGGACAGGGATCAATGAG. Its protein product is CASSIFKGGTGINE. The entire CDR3 sequence reads CASSIFKGGTGINEQFF.

This clone has at least ten counts. The read gets to within 3 residues of the CDR3 end, and the germline J gene fills in the rest. The chain uses TRBV2 and TRBJ1-5; the D is unclear. Trimming removed 0 bases from V and 7 bases from J, with 13 bases in between. Looked up from germline, CDR1 is SNHLY and CDR2 is FYNNEI. CDR3 length: 15 residues. The sequenced CDR3 bases are TGTGCCAGCAGTGAAGCGCAACCCATACTCCAGCCC. Protein product: CASSEAQPILQP. The full-length CDR3 reads as CASSEAQPILQPQHF.

This clone was detected ten times or more. Sequencing ends 3 residues short of the CDR3 end; the germline J gene provides the rest. The chain links TRBV20-1 to TRBJ1-1, with unresolved D. V was cut by 0 bases and J by 0 bases, with 5 bases left in between. The CDR3 has 13 residues. The V gene's germline CDR1 is DFQATT and CDR2 SNEGSKA (reference sequence). CDR3 DNA (partial): TGCAGTGCTAGAGAGCGGGTGAACACTGAA. This sequence encodes CSARERVNTE. The CDR3 in full is CSARERVNTEAFF.

This clone came up many times. The CDR3 end falls 3 residues outside the read, so it is completed with the germline J gene. The V and J genes are TRBV19 and TRBJ2-5; a possible D gene is TRBD2 (6 bases). The CDR3 extends over 13 amino acids. Per germline, CDR1 LNHDA and CDR2 SQIVND (reference sequence). V shed 3 bases and J shed 7 bases, with 12 bases lying between them. Partial CDR3 DNA: TGTGCCAGTAGTATGCGGGGTGGTTGGACC. Residues: CASSMRGGWT. The whole CDR3 protein reads CASSMRGGWTQYF. The variable domain in full, with the rest retrieved from reference TRBV19 and TRBJ2-5, is DGGITQSPKYLFRKEGQNVTLSCEQNLNHDAMYWYRQDPGQGLRLIYYSQIVNDFQKGDIAEGYSVSREKKESFPLTVTSAQKNPTAFYLCASSMRGGWTQYFGPGTRLLVL.

This clone was recorded at least ten times. The read is 3 residues too short to cover the CDR3 end, so that end is filled in from the germline J gene. The V call is TRBV2, the J call TRBJ1-2; a possible D gene is TRBD1 (5 bases). The CDR3 is made up of 14 amino acids. Trimming shortened V by 5 bases and J by 0 bases, and 10 bases separated the two germline ends. In germline, CDR1 is SNHLY, CDR2 FYNNEI. The CDR3 bases that were read are TGTGCCAGCAGTTCGGACAAGACTAACTATGGC. Encoded protein: CASSSDKTNYG. The entire CDR3 reads CASSSDKTNYGYTF.

This clone was picked up many times. Sequencing ends 3 residues short of the CDR3 end; the germline J gene provides the rest. The chain has TRBV20-1 and TRBJ2-1, with D hard to call. Per the germline V gene, CDR1 is DFQATT and CDR2 is SNEGSKA (reference sequence). This CDR3 is built from 11 residues. V was trimmed by 3 bases and J by 8 bases, leaving 8 bases between them. CDR3 bases read: TGCAGTGCTAGGAGCGCCCATGAG. Translated, it gives CSARSAHE. The full CDR3 reads CSARSAHEQFF.

In its sample, this clone was seen many times. The read gets to within 3 residues of the CDR3 end, and the germline J gene fills in the rest. This chain joins TRBV19 and TRBJ1-4, with TRBD1 matching 9 bases. V was clipped by 6 bases and J by 7 bases; unmatched bases: 6. CDR1 and CDR2 (germline): LNHDA, SQIVND (reference sequence). The CDR3 runs 14 residues. CDR3 sequence: CASRDRGDSEKLFF. The part of the CDR3 DNA that was read is TGTGCCAGTAGGGACAGGGGCGATAGTGAAAAA.

This clone was counted ten times or more. Here the CDR3 reads CSARAPGGGSIANEKLFF. CDR3 bases read: TGCAGTGCTAGAGCCCCCGGCGGAGGTAGTATAGCTAATGAAAAG. This chain uses TRBV20-1 with TRBJ2-2; possibly TRBD2 for D (5 bases). The CDR3 is cut off 3 residues early in the read; its end comes from the germline J gene. This CDR3 is 18 amino acids long. Germline CDR1 reads DFQATT; CDR2 reads SNEGSKA (reference sequence).

About this clone itself: One junction end disagrees with the germline gene, perhaps due to a read error. The DNA ends 3 residues before the CDR3 does, and the rest of the CDR3 is filled in from the germline J gene. J is TRBJ2-3 and V is TRBV19; 8 bases fit TRBD1. This CDR3 is built from 12 residues. CDR1 is LNHDA, CDR2 SQIVND, per germline (reference sequence). This chain's CDR3 is CASLQGAETQYF. The covered CDR3 bases are TGTGCCAGCCTTCAGGGGGCAGAGACG.

This clone was counted many times. With the read ending 3 residues before the CDR3 end, the germline J gene is used to fill in that end. V is TRBV20-1 and J is TRBJ2-3, with TRBD2 matching 11 bases. The CDR3 covers 17 residues. The germline gives CDR1 DFQATT, CDR2 SNEGSKA (reference sequence). The V segment lost 0 bases and the J segment 3 bases; nucleotides outside the gene matches: 8. The sequenced CDR3 bases are TGCAGTGCTAGAGATTTAGCTAGCGGGAGGAGGACAGATACG. This codes for CSARDLASGRRTDT. The CDR3, in full, reads CSARDLASGRRTDTQYF.

This clone was seen ten or more times. Read sequence stops 3 residues before the CDR3 end, and the germline J gene provides the missing end. The chain recombines TRBV6-2 or TRBV6-3 with TRBJ1-2; 8 nucleotides agree with TRBD1. CDR1 and CDR2 from the germline V gene are MNHEY and SVGEGT. This CDR3 comprises 13 residues. The CDR3: CASSYSDRGGYTF. The CDR3 DNA, read in part, is TGTGCCAGCAGTTACTCCGACAGGGGAGGC.

This clone was observed a handful of times. A junction end diverges from the germline sequence, so it may reflect a read error. Coverage ceases 3 residues before the CDR3 finishes, and the germline J gene fills in the end. Other DNA sequences from this sample encode an identical CDR3 as well. The J gene is TRBJ1-3, the V gene TRBV2, with D unresolved. The CDR3 is 19 amino acids. CDR1 and CDR2 (germline): SNHLY, FYNNEI. The chain's CDR3 is CASILTQAVLFNSGNTIYF. CDR3 DNA (partial): TGTGCCAGCATTTTGACGCAGGCAGTCCTCTTCAACTCTGGAAACACA.

This clone was detected ten times or more. With the read ending 3 residues before the CDR3 end, the germline J gene is used to fill in that end. The chain couples TRBV14 to TRBJ2-7; 7 bases fit TRBD1. Germline CDR1 reads SGHDN; CDR2 reads FVKESK. J lost 3 bases, V lost 0 bases, and 5 bases had no gene match. The CDR3 covers 15 residues. CDR3 amino acids: CASSQERTGGYEQYF. The DNA read from the CDR3 is TGTGCCAGCAGCCAAGAAAGGACAGGAGGCTACGAG.

This clone was observed many times. The sequenced part of the CDR3 DNA is TGTGCCTGGGAGAGGTCGGGCACC. Translating it yields CAWERSGT. The full CDR3 reads CAWERSGTIYF. J is TRBJ1-3 and V is TRBV30; D is undetermined. The read ends 3 residues before the CDR3 terminus; that terminus is restored from the germline J gene. V was shortened by 5 bases and J by 9 bases, with 11 bases between the two germline ends. This CDR3 has 11 residues. Germline CDR1 reads GTSNPN; CDR2 reads SVGIG (reference sequence).

There are many counts of this clone. The read is 3 residues too short to cover the CDR3 end, so that end is filled in from the germline J gene. This sequence joins TRBV20-1 and TRBJ2-3; 7 bases are shared with TRBD1. The CDR3 has 13 amino acids. Looked up from germline, CDR1 is DFQATT and CDR2 is SNEGSKA (reference sequence). The CDR3 sequence: CSAFQGVGETQYF. The part of the CDR3 DNA that was read is TGCAGTGCTTTCCAGGGGGTGGGAGAGACG.

This clone was picked up many times. The CDR3 goes on 3 residues after the read ends, and that part is filled in from the germline J gene. This chain links TRBV10-3 with TRBJ2-3; 11 nucleotides match TRBD2. The V gene end was trimmed by 5 bases and the J gene end by 6 bases; junction bases not matched to a gene: 13. Germline CDR1 ENHRY, CDR2 SYGVKD. This CDR3 is built from 17 residues. Incomplete CDR3 DNA: TGTGCCATCAGTCCGTACCTGACTAGCGGGAAACGCGATACG. It encodes CAISPYLTSGKRDT. The whole CDR3 region reads CAISPYLTSGKRDTQYF.

This clone was counted ten times or more. The read is 3 residues too short to cover the CDR3 end, so that end is filled in from the germline J gene. V is TRBV5-1 and J is TRBJ2-1; TRBD2 matches 8 bases. The CDR3 contains 15 residues. Germline CDR1 reads SGHRS; CDR2 reads YFSETQ. Trimming removed 2 bases from V and 7 bases from J; junction bases left unmatched: 8. The part of the CDR3 DNA that was read is TGCGCCAGCAGCTTTGTTAGCGGGGCGGGGAATGAG. Translation gives CASSFVSGAGNE. The whole CDR3 protein is CASSFVSGAGNEQFF.

At least ten counts were recorded for this clone. The read falls 3 residues short of the CDR3 end, and the missing part is taken from the germline J gene. The chain couples TRBV6-4 to TRBJ2-3, with 8 bases fitting TRBD1. Unmatched junction bases numbered 6, after V lost 4 bases and J lost 3 bases. Germline assignment: CDR1 MRHNA and CDR2 SNTAGT. This CDR3 contains 15 residues. CDR3: CASSVDRGGTDTQYF. The CDR3 DNA, read in part, is TGTGCCAGCAGTGTTGACAGGGGAGGTACAGATACG.

The table lists this clone with many counts. The CDR3 extends 3 residues past the end of the read, so its final part is completed from the germline J gene. The chain recombines TRBV6-1 with TRBJ1-2; 8 bases align to TRBD1. CDR1 and CDR2 (germline): MNHNS, SASEGT. Unmatched junction bases numbered 6, after V lost 2 bases and J lost 4 bases. The CDR3 sequence is 15 residues long. The CDR3 sequence: CASSEQDRVGYGYTF. The sequenced CDR3 bases are TGTGCCAGCAGTGAACAGGACAGGGTTGGCTATGGC.

There are a few counts of this clone. The read halts 3 residues ahead of the CDR3 end, with the missing end drawn from the germline J gene. This CDR3 is also generated by other DNA sequences in the sample. The V gene is TRBV5-1, the J gene TRBJ2-1, with 11 bases lining up with TRBD2. The CDR3 covers 14 residues. V shed 2 bases, J shed 8 bases, and the junction held 3 bases outside the gene matches. Germline V gene sequence: CDR1 SGHRS, CDR2 YFSETQ. This CDR3 reads CASSFGLAGDEQFF. CDR3 DNA, as far as it was read: TGCGCCAGCAGCTTCGGACTAGCGGGCGATGAG.

In its sample, this clone was seen many times. Its ends do not fully match the called genes, so a read error is possible. Sequencing ends 3 residues short of the CDR3 end; the germline J gene provides the rest. The V gene is TRBV4-2, the J gene TRBJ2-2, with D possibly TRBD2 on 6 matching bases. The germline CDR1 and CDR2 sequences are LGHNA and YNFKEQ. The CDR3 extends over 16 amino acids. The CDR3 loop is CASSQELGGYPGELFF. The sequenced part of the CDR3 DNA is TGCGCCAGCAGCCAAGAACTCGGGGGTTATCCCGGGGAG.

This clone was counted ten times or more. The read gets to within 3 residues of the CDR3 end, and the germline J gene fills in the rest. The chain carries TRBV7-9 and TRBJ2-5; 8 bases are shared with TRBD2. CDR1 is SEHNR, CDR2 FQNEAQ, per germline (reference sequence). The CDR3 loop spans 14 amino acids. V trimming: 6 bases; J trimming: 3 bases; junction bases outside the gene matches: 6. Incomplete CDR3 DNA: TGTGCCAGCAGATCCGGGAGGGGCGAAGAGACC. Translating it yields CASRSGRGEET. The whole CDR3 protein reads CASRSGRGEETQYF.

This clone occurred many times. CDR3 in amino acids: CASSLRQVYEQYF. The DNA read from the CDR3 is TGTGCCAGCAGTTTAAGACAGGTCTACGAG. The chain joins TRBV12-3 or TRBV12-4 to TRBJ2-7, with a possible D match to TRBD1 (6 bases). The read stops 3 residues short of the end of the CDR3; the missing end is completed from the germline J gene. Trimming took off 2 bases at V and 3 bases at J, with 8 bases between the two ends. This CDR3 region has 13 residues.